The TCR beta chain described here comes from a study of cytomegalovirus exposure and HLA in healthy donors. Clones were sequenced by immunoSEQ multiplex PCR, and TCRdb holds only the in-frame ones, with some missing. The sample lists 160,000 or so clones; roughly 83% were seen once. Trimming took 4 bases from V and 4 from J, leaving 14 bases between them. Germline CDR1 MGHRA, CDR2 YSYEKL. This CDR3 has 15 residues. The chain combines TRBV4-1 with TRBJ2-1; tentatively, D is TRBD2 (6 bases). This TCR was recovered from a man aged 30 to 45 in good health and CMV-seropositive. Sequencing was performed on PBMCs. CDR3 region: CASSLFGGVYNEQFF. CDR3 sequence (DNA): TGCGCCAGCAGCCTCTTCGGGGGAGTTTACAATGAGCAGTTCTTC.